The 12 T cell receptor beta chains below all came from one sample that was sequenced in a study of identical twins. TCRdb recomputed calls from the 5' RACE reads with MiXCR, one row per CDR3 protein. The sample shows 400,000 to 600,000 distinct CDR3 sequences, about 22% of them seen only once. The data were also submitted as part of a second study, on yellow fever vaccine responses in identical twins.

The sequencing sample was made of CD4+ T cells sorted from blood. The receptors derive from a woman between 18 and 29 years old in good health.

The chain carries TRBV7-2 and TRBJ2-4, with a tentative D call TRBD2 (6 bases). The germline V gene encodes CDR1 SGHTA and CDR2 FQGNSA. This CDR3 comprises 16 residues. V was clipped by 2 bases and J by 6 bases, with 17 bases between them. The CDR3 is CASSLWGSGPGNIQYF. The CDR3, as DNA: TGTGCCAGCAGCTTATGGGGTAGCGGACCTGGAAACATTCAGTACTTC.

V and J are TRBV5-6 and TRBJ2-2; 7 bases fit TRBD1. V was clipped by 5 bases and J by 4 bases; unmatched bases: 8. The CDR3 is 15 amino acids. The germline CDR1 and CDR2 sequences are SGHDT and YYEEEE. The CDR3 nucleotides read TGTGCCAGCAGATACGGGACAGCTTCCACCGGGGAGCTGTTTTTT. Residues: CASRYGTASTGELFF.

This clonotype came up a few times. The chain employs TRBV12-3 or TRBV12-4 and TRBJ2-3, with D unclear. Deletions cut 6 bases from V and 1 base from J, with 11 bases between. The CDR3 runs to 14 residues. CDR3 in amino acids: CASRAVLGTDTQYF. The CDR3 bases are TGTGCCAGCAGGGCAGTTTTGGGCACAGATACGCAGTATTTT.

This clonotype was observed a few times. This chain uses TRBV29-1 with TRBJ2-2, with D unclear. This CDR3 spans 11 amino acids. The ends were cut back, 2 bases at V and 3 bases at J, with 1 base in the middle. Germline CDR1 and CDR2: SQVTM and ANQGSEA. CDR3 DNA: TGCAGCGTTGAACACACCGGGGAGCTGTTTTTT. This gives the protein CSVEHTGELFF.

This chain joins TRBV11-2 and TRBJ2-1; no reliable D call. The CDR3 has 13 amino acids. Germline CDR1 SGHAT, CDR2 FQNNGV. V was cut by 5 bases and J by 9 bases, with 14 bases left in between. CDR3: CASSPQISSEQFF. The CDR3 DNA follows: TGTGCCAGCAGCCCCCAGATTAGTAGTGAGCAGTTCTTC.

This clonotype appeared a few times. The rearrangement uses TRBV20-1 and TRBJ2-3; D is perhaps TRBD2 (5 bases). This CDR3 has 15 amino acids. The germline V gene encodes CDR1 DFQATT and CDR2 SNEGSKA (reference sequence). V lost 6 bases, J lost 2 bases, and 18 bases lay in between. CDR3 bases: TGCAGTGCAACCGCCGAGCGGTGGTTCACAGATACGCAGTATTTT. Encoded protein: CSATAERWFTDTQYF.

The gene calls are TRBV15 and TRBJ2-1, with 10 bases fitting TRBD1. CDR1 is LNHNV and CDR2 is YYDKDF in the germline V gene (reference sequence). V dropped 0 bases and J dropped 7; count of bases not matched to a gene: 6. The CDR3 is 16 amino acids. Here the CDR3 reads CATSRDHGTGANEQFF. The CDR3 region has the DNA TGTGCCACCAGCAGAGATCACGGGACAGGGGCTAATGAGCAGTTCTTC.

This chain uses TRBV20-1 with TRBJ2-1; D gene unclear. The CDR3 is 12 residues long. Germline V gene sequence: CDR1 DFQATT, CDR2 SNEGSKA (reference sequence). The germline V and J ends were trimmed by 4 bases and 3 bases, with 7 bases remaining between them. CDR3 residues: CSAIASYNEQFF. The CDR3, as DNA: TGCAGTGCTATCGCCAGCTACAATGAGCAGTTCTTC.

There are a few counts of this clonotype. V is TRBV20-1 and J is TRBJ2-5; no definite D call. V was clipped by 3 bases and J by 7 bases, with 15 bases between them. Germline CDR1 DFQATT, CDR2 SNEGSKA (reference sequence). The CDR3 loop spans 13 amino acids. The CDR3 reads CSASFNDPGTQYF. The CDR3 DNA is TGCAGTGCTAGCTTTAACGACCCGGGGACCCAGTACTTC.

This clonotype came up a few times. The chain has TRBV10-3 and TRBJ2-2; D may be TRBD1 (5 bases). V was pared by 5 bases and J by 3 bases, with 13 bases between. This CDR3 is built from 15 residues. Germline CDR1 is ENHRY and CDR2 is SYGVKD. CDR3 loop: CAISYLGADTGELFF. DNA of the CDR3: TGTGCCATCAGTTACTTAGGGGCAGACACCGGGGAGCTGTTTTTT.

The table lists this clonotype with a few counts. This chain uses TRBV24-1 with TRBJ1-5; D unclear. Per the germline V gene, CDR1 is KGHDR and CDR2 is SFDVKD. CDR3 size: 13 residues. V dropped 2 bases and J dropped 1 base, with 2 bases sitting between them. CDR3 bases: TGTGCCACCAGTGATTGGAGCAATCAGCCCCAGCATTTT. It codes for CATSDWSNQPQHF.

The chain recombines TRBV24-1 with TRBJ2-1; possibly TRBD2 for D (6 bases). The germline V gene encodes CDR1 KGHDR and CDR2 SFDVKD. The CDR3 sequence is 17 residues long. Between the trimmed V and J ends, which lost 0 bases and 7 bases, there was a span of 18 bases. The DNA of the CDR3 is TGTGCCACCAGTGATTTGCAGGGCGGGATATCCGAAAATGAGCAGTTCTTC. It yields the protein CATSDLQGGISENEQFF.